One and the same sample provided the 32 T cell receptor beta chains below, sequenced in a study of T cell repertoires in cytomegalovirus infection. In TCRdb, the reads were re-called with MiXCR into one record per CDR3 protein. The sample contains 600,000 to 700,000 distinct CDR3 sequences, around a third of which appear only once. The antigens for these receptors are not known. Here the sequenced sample was cultured PBMCs, taken from culture after CMV antigen stimulation. These receptors came from a human donor in good health (CMV status not recorded). Some clones in this sample may be carry-over from other donors' samples.

This clonotype showed up just a few times. The chain combines TRBV20-1 with TRBJ1-6, with D hard to call. This CDR3 region has 16 residues. Germline V gives CDR1 DFQATT, CDR2 SNEGSKA (reference sequence). The V gene lost 0 bases and the J gene lost 5 bases, with 14 bases spanning the gap. The CDR3 bases are TGCAGTGCTAGAGATACGAGGAGATCGGATAATTCACCCCTCCACTTT. Translation: CSARDTRRSDNSPLHF.

This clonotype was seen a few times. The rearrangement links TRBV4-1 to TRBJ1-4, with D unclear. The CDR3 runs to 18 residues. CDR1 is MGHRA, CDR2 YSYEKL, per germline. Trimming took off 4 bases at V and 3 bases at J, with 21 bases between the two ends. CDR3 nucleotides: TGCGCCAGCAGCCTAGTTGGCCGCAACCGGCGGCCTAATGAAAAACTGTTTTTT. It translates to CASSLVGRNRRPNEKLFF.

The chain couples TRBV5-4 to TRBJ2-2; tentatively, D is TRBD2 (5 bases). Germline-derived CDR1 and CDR2 are SGHNT and YYREEE (reference sequence). V dropped 4 bases and J dropped 1 base, with 8 bases sitting between them. The CDR3 is 14 amino acids. CDR3 in amino acids: CASSAGLNTGELFF. CDR3 in DNA: TGTGCCAGCAGCGCGGGCTTGAACACCGGGGAGCTGTTTTTT.

In this sample, this clonotype turned up a few times. The chain combines TRBV7-2 with TRBJ1-5; 7 bases line up with TRBD1. Germline V gives CDR1 SGHTA, CDR2 FQGNSA. The trim removed 3 bases at V and 6 bases at J, leaving 5 bases unmatched. The CDR3 is 14 residues long. As DNA, the CDR3 is TGTGCCAGCAGCTTCTTAACAGGGGTTCAGCCCCAGCATTTT. Its protein product is CASSFLTGVQPQHF.

This chain uses TRBV5-1 with TRBJ2-2, with 8 bases fitting TRBD1. Germline V CDR1 and CDR2: SGHRS, YFSETQ. The V segment lost 3 bases and the J segment 0 bases; nucleotides outside the gene matches: 1. There are 15 residues in the CDR3. CDR3 sequence: CASSWDRPNTGELFF. The CDR3 DNA reads TGCGCCAGCAGCTGGGACAGGCCGAACACCGGGGAGCTGTTTTTT.

The rearrangement joins TRBV5-1 to TRBJ2-5; 9 bases align to TRBD2. V was pared by 4 bases and J by 5 bases, with 9 bases of the junction left unmatched. The CDR3 contains 15 residues. Germline assignment: CDR1 SGHRS and CDR2 YFSETQ. The CDR3 protein is CASSTSSGVGETQYF. In DNA, the CDR3 is TGCGCCAGCAGCACCTCTAGCGGGGTAGGCGAGACCCAGTACTTC.

This clonotype turned up a few times. The chain employs TRBV12-3 or TRBV12-4 and TRBJ2-5, with D possibly called TRBD1 or TRBD2 (5 bases each). Between the trimmed V and J ends, which lost 6 bases and 2 bases, there was a span of 13 bases. This CDR3 has 14 residues. The CDR3, as DNA: TGTGCCAGCAGAATACAGGAGGCGCAAGAGACCCAGTACTTC. Amino acid sequence: CASRIQEAQETQYF.

The genes are TRBV20-1 and TRBJ2-1; no reliable D call. In germline, CDR1 is DFQATT, CDR2 SNEGSKA (reference sequence). The CDR3 totals 12 residues. Between the trimmed V and J ends, which lost 2 bases and 5 bases, there was a span of 7 bases. The CDR3 nucleotides are TGCAGTGCTAGACTCGTGGACAATGAGCAGTTCTTC. This codes for CSARLVDNEQFF.

This clonotype was counted between two and nine times. V usage is TRBV2 and J usage is TRBJ2-7; 7 positions match TRBD1. This CDR3 is 13 amino acids long. The J segment lost 2 bases and the V segment lost 7 bases, leaving 5 bases of the junction unmatched. The V gene's germline CDR1 is SNHLY and CDR2 FYNNEI. The CDR3 reads CASKAGGPYEQYF. In nucleotides, the CDR3 is TGTGCCAGCAAGGCAGGGGGACCCTACGAGCAGTACTTC.

This clonotype came up many times. The rearrangement uses TRBV7-2 and TRBJ2-7; 10 bases are a match to TRBD2. The CDR3 runs to 16 residues. Looked up from germline, CDR1 is SGHTA and CDR2 is FQGNSA. V lost 1 base, J lost 3 bases, and 6 bases stayed unmatched. CDR3 sequence (DNA): TGTGCCAGCAGCTTAGGAGCGGGAGGGCCGGGCTACGAGCAGTACTTC. Protein: CASSLGAGGPGYEQYF.

This clonotype was counted a few times. The chain uses TRBV4-2 and TRBJ1-1; no clear D gene. Trimming took off 0 bases at V and 0 bases at J, with 8 bases between the two ends. Per the germline V gene, CDR1 is LGHNA and CDR2 is YNFKEQ. CDR3 length: 15 amino acids. The CDR3 here is CASSQEVLLNTEAFF. In nucleotides, the CDR3 is TGTGCCAGCAGCCAAGAGGTTCTCCTGAACACTGAAGCTTTCTTT.

The chain is built from TRBV5-5 and TRBJ1-2; D gene unclear. The V end lost 2 bases, the J end lost 3 bases, and 20 bases lay between the germline ends. Germline V gene data show CDR1 as SGHKS and CDR2 as YYEKEE (reference sequence). The CDR3 totals 17 residues. The CDR3 protein is CASSFGIRAGRDYGYTF. The CDR3 DNA is TGTGCCAGCAGCTTTGGTATCAGAGCTGGACGGGACTATGGCTACACCTTC.

The chain has TRBV20-1 and TRBJ2-7; TRBD1 matches at 8 bases. Germline trimming cut 0 bases from V and 5 bases from J; bases unmatched to any gene: 15. Germline V gene lookup returns CDR1 DFQATT and CDR2 SNEGSKA (reference sequence). This CDR3 spans 17 amino acids. CDR3 sequence reads: CSARDSRVSGGPDEQYF. The CDR3 DNA is TGCAGTGCTAGAGATAGCCGGGTGTCAGGGGGCCCCGACGAGCAGTACTTC.

In regard to this clonotype: A much bigger clone sits one base away, suggesting this may be a read error. The chain is built from TRBV7-4 and TRBJ2-5; D is ambiguous. V was clipped by 0 bases and J by 0 bases, with 5 bases between them. This CDR3 spans 14 amino acids. Germline V CDR1 and CDR2: SGHVT, SQSDAQ. In DNA, the CDR3 is TGTGCCAGCAGCTTAGCCGAGTACCAAGAGACCCAGTACTTC. The encoded protein is CASSLAEYQETQYF.

This clonotype was picked up a small number of times. The chain recombines TRBV18 with TRBJ2-5; 8 positions match TRBD2. V trimming: 0 bases; J trimming: 4 bases; junction bases outside the gene matches: 7. The length of the CDR3 is 16 residues. CDR1 and CDR2 from the germline V gene are KGHSH and LQKENI. CDR3 DNA sequence: TGTGCCAGCTCACCACCCCGGGCCCGGGGGGGAGAGACCCAGTACTTC. As protein: CASSPPRARGGETQYF.

The genes are TRBV5-1 and TRBJ2-7, with D tentatively TRBD1 or TRBD2 (5 bases each). With 6 bases removed from V and 3 bases from J, the gap between germline ends came to 13 bases. CDR3 size: 13 residues. CDR1 SGHRS and CDR2 YFSETQ come from the germline V gene. As DNA, the CDR3 is TGCGCCAGCACCCCCGGGACGGACTACGAGCAGTACTTC. Amino acids: CASTPGTDYEQYF.

This rearrangement joins TRBV7-2 to TRBJ1-4; D is unresolved. Trimming took off 1 base at V and 6 bases at J, with 21 bases between the two ends. Germline values: CDR1 SGHTA, CDR2 FQGNSA. The CDR3 totals 18 residues. CDR3 nucleotide sequence: TGTGCCAGCAGCTTAGACCTGTCCCTCGAAGGTCGGGATGAAAAACTGTTTTTT. Protein sequence: CASSLDLSLEGRDEKLFF.

This sequence joins TRBV20-1 and TRBJ2-7, with 7 bases matching TRBD2. Germline V CDR1 and CDR2: DFQATT, SNEGSKA (reference sequence). This CDR3 comprises 13 residues. Trimming removed 4 bases from V and 2 bases from J; junction bases left unmatched: 5. CDR3 bases: TGCAGTGCTATTAGCGGGTTCCCCTACGAGCAGTACTTC. Protein: CSAISGFPYEQYF.

The chain combines TRBV20-1 with TRBJ2-5, with 8 bases matching TRBD2. The CDR3 length is 11 residues. CDR1 is DFQATT and CDR2 is SNEGSKA in the germline V gene (reference sequence). The CDR3 region is CCCGGQETQYF. In DNA, the CDR3 is TGCTGCTGCGGGGGGCAAGAGACCCAGTACTTC.

This clonotype was found a few times. This chain links TRBV25-1 with TRBJ2-5; the D call may be TRBD1 or TRBD2 (5 bases each). Germline V CDR1 and CDR2: MGHDK, SYGVNS. The V end lost 6 bases, the J end lost 5 bases, and 10 bases lay between the germline ends. This CDR3 spans 12 amino acids. CDR3 loop: CASSQWGETQYF. In DNA, the CDR3 is TGTGCCAGCAGCCAATGGGGGGAGACCCAGTACTTC.

The V and J genes are TRBV4-3 and TRBJ2-1, with TRBD2 matching over 10 bases. The CDR3 has 18 residues. The V and J ends lost 0 bases and 12 bases, in that order; junction bases with no gene match: 17. Germline V gene data show CDR1 as LGHNA and CDR2 as YSLEER. CDR3 in DNA: TGCGCCAGCAGCCAAGAGCAAGTCAGAGCTAGCGGGAGTTTTGGGCAGTTCTTC. Amino acids: CASSQEQVRASGSFGQFF.

This clonotype turned up a few times. V gene TRBV18 combines with J gene TRBJ1-4; the D gene is possibly TRBD1 (5 bases). CDR1 is KGHSH, CDR2 LQKENI, per germline. This CDR3 has 14 amino acids. V lost 1 base and J lost 8, with 11 bases in between. CDR3 region: CASSPQGEEEKLFF. The CDR3 nucleotides are TGTGCCAGCTCACCACAAGGGGAAGAGGAAAAACTGTTTTTT. The full variable domain, completed using reference TRBV18 and TRBJ1-4, is NAGVMQNPRHLVRRRGQEARLRCSPMKGHSHVYWYRQLPEEGLKFMVYLQKENIIDESGMPKERFSAEFPKEGPSILRIQQVVRGDSAAYFCASSPQGEEEKLFFGSGTQLSVL.

This rearrangement joins TRBV7-2 to TRBJ2-5; TRBD2 might be the D (5 bases). Per germline, CDR1 SGHTA and CDR2 FQGNSA. Trimming removed 3 bases at V and 5 bases at J, with 13 bases between. The CDR3 has 14 amino acids. CDR3 loop: CASSFRSGSETQYF. The CDR3 DNA reads TGTGCCAGCAGCTTTCGATCTGGGAGTGAGACCCAGTACTTC. The entire variable domain, with the rest obtained from reference TRBV7-2 and TRBJ2-5, is as follows: GAGVSQSPSNKVTEKGKDVELRCDPISGHTALYWYRQSLGQGLEFLIYFQGNSAPDKSGLPSDRFSAERTGGSVSTLTIQRTQQEDSAVYLCASSFRSGSETQYFGPGTRLLVL.

This clonotype was observed once. V and J are TRBV2 and TRBJ2-3; 8 nucleotides align to TRBD2. V was pared by 4 bases and J by 1 base, with 1 base of the junction left unmatched. The CDR3 consists of 14 residues. CDR1 is SNHLY and CDR2 is FYNNEI in the germline V gene. CDR3 protein: CASSVTSGTDTQYF. The CDR3 DNA reads TGTGCCAGCAGTGTGACTAGCGGCACAGATACGCAGTATTTT.

This clonotype came up a few times. The chain recombines TRBV2 with TRBJ2-5; D not certain. V lost 1 base to trimming and J lost 3 bases, with 6 bases between them. This CDR3 is 13 amino acids long. Germline assignment: CDR1 SNHLY and CDR2 FYNNEI. The CDR3 loop is CASSEGLKETQYF. The CDR3 region has the DNA TGTGCCAGCAGTGAAGGCCTAAAAGAGACCCAGTACTTC. Complete variable domain (other parts from reference TRBV2 and TRBJ2-5): EPEVTQTPSHQVTQMGQEVILRCVPISNHLYFYWYRQILGQKVEFLVSFYNNEISEKSEIFDDQFSVERPDGSNFTLKIRSTKLEDSAMYFCASSEGLKETQYFGPGTRLLVL.

The V and J genes are TRBV19 and TRBJ1-5; no definite D call. The CDR3 runs to 15 residues. V gave up 5 bases and J gave up 9 bases, with 20 bases separating them. CDR1 is LNHDA, CDR2 SQIVND, per germline (reference sequence). CDR3 residues: CASSPETPLGGPQHF. The DNA of the CDR3 is TGTGCCAGTAGTCCGGAGACTCCTCTGGGCGGGCCCCAGCATTTT.

The gene calls are TRBV12-3 or TRBV12-4 and TRBJ2-4; D may be TRBD1 or TRBD2 (5 bases each). The V end lost 3 bases, the J end lost 15 bases, and 15 bases lay between the germline ends. The CDR3 has 12 residues. CDR3 bases: TGTGCCAGCAGTTTCGCCGGGACCGCCCTGTACTTC. As protein: CASSFAGTALYF.

The rearrangement joins TRBV18 to TRBJ2-3; 8 nucleotides align to TRBD2. Looked up from germline, CDR1 is KGHSH and CDR2 is LQKENI. The V segment lost 1 base and the J segment 4 bases; nucleotides outside the gene matches: 1. The CDR3 has 14 residues. The CDR3 here is CASSPRTSSDTQYF. Here the CDR3 DNA reads TGTGCCAGCTCACCACGGACTAGCTCAGATACGCAGTATTTT.

The rearrangement links TRBV4-1 to TRBJ1-2, with D unresolved. The CDR3 has 14 amino acids. Germline CDR1 is MGHRA and CDR2 is YSYEKL. The V end was cut by 0 bases, the J end by 5 bases, with 10 bases between. CDR3 residues: CASSQEWLGYGYTF. CDR3 bases: TGCGCCAGCAGCCAAGAGTGGCTCGGGTATGGCTACACCTTC.

This clonotype was detected only a few times. The chain carries TRBV7-8 and TRBJ1-1; 9 bases fit TRBD1. Germline assignment: CDR1 SGHVS and CDR2 FQNEAQ. J was trimmed by 10 bases and V by 3 bases; bases with no gene match: 9. There are 14 residues in the CDR3. CDR3 sequence (DNA): TGTGCCAGCAGCTTCCGGGACAGGGAGGGAATAGCTTTCTTT. This encodes CASSFRDREGIAFF.

The V gene is TRBV4-3, the J gene TRBJ2-2, with 10 bases matching TRBD2. CDR3 length equals 16 residues. The J segment lost 6 bases and the V segment lost 5 bases, leaving 9 bases of the junction unmatched. From germline, CDR1 is LGHNA and CDR2 YSLEER. The DNA of the CDR3 is TGCGCCAGCAGCTCCTTGCTAGCGGGAGTTTCCGGGGAGCTGTTTTTT. Residues: CASSSLLAGVSGELFF.

The chain uses TRBV14 and TRBJ1-2; D is ambiguous. The CDR3 totals 15 residues. V gave up 0 bases and J gave up 7 bases, with 15 bases separating them. Germline V gene sequence: CDR1 SGHDN, CDR2 FVKESK. The CDR3 protein is CASSQDPGATGGYTF. The CDR3 coding sequence is TGTGCCAGCAGCCAAGACCCAGGTGCAACGGGTGGCTACACCTTC.